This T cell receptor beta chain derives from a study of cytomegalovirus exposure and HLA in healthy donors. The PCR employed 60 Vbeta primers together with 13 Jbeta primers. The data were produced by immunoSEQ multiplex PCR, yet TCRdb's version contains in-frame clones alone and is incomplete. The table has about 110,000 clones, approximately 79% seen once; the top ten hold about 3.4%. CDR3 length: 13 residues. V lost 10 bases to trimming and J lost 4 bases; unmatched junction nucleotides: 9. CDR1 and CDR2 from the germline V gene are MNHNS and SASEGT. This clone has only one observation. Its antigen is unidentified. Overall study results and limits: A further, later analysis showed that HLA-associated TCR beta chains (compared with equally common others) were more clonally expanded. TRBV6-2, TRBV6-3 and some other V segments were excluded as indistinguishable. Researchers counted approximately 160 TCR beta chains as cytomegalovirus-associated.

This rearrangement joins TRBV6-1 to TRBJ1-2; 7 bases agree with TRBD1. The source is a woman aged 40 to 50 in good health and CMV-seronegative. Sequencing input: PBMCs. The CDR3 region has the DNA TGTGCCACCCAGGCGGGACAGAGCTATGGCTACACCTTC. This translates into CATQAGQSYGYTF.